These 27 T cell receptor beta chains came from one sample sequenced in a study of beta chain features in type 1 diabetes. The authors reverse transcribed all of the isolated RNA, so sequencing captured expressed TCRB transcripts. Method: immunoSEQ multiplex PCR; TCRdb's copy keeps in-frame clones and lacks some. The table records hundreds of thousands of clones, approximately 30% of them present only once. Sequences were obtained from naive CD4+ T cells from blood. The receptors were sampled from a man younger than 35 in good health.

There are a few counts of this clone. The chain recombines TRBV27 with TRBJ1-1; D possibly corresponds to TRBD1 (5 bases). V gave up 4 bases and J gave up 8 bases, with 11 bases separating them. The germline CDR1 and CDR2 sequences are MNHEY and SMNVEV (reference sequence). CDR3 length: 12 amino acids. The chain's CDR3 is CASSSRVSEAFF. The CDR3 bases are TGTGCCAGCAGTTCCAGGGTGTCCGAAGCTTTCTTT.

The CDR3 region has the DNA TGCAGTGCCCACCCCGGCAATGAGCAGTTCTTC. Translating it yields CSAHPGNEQFF. This chain connects TRBV20-1 to TRBJ2-1; D not certain. Trimming shortened V by 6 bases and J by 6 bases, and 9 bases separated the two germline ends. From germline, CDR1 is DFQATT and CDR2 SNEGSKA (reference sequence). The CDR3 has 11 residues.

The J gene is TRBJ2-5, the V gene TRBV5-6; D is unresolved. The V and J ends lost 1 base and 7 bases respectively, with 14 bases between them. The CDR3 length is 14 residues. Germline CDR1 and CDR2: SGHDT and YYEEEE. CDR3 nucleotides: TGTGCCAGCAGCTTGTCCAAGGCCGACGGGACCCAGTACTTC. The encoded protein is CASSLSKADGTQYF.

This clone was picked up one time. This chain joins TRBV19 and TRBJ2-1; D is undetermined. CDR1 is LNHDA, CDR2 SQIVND, per germline (reference sequence). The CDR3 length is 11 residues. V dropped 9 bases and J dropped 6 bases, with 9 bases sitting between them. The CDR3: CASRRTNEQFF. In DNA form, the CDR3 reads TGTGCCAGCCGACGTACCAATGAGCAGTTCTTC.

The rearrangement links TRBV2 to TRBJ2-5, with 9 bases identical to TRBD2. V lost 7 bases to trimming and J lost 4 bases; unmatched junction nucleotides: 10. Germline V gene sequence: CDR1 SNHLY, CDR2 FYNNEI. The CDR3 is made up of 15 amino acids. CDR3 bases: TGTGCCAGCACTTCTAGCGGGGTCGACCCAGAGACCCAGTACTTC. Translated, it gives CASTSSGVDPETQYF.

The chain has TRBV7-2 and TRBJ2-2; maybe TRBD2 (6 bases). The germline gives CDR1 SGHTA, CDR2 FQGNSA. The CDR3 covers 16 residues. V lost 6 bases and J 5 bases, leaving 19 bases between the germline ends. The CDR3 coding sequence is TGTGCCAGCAGACCCTGGGACTTAGCGATTACCGGGGAGCTGTTTTTT. Its protein is CASRPWDLAITGELFF.

CDR3 sequence (DNA): TGTGCCAGCAGCGTAGGACAGGTGGAAGAGACCCAGTACTTC. It codes for CASSVGQVEETQYF. This chain links TRBV9 with TRBJ2-5; D may be TRBD1 (6 bases). The CDR3 is 14 amino acids. Germline V gene sequence: CDR1 SGDLS, CDR2 YYNGEE. Trimming shortened V by 0 bases and J by 3 bases, and 9 bases separated the two germline ends.

The genes are TRBV15 and TRBJ2-5; no reliable D call. CDR1 is LNHNV, CDR2 YYDKDF, per germline (reference sequence). The CDR3 runs 13 residues. V was pared by 0 bases and J by 5 bases, with 7 bases between. The chain's CDR3 is CATSRDRLETQYF. CDR3 DNA sequence: TGTGCCACCAGCAGAGACAGGCTGGAGACCCAGTACTTC.

In its sample, this clone was seen a few times. V gene TRBV29-1 combines with J gene TRBJ2-3; a weak D match, TRBD2 (6 bases). The germline V and J ends were trimmed by 6 bases and 4 bases, with 14 bases remaining between them. From germline, CDR1 is SQVTM and CDR2 ANQGSEA. The CDR3 runs to 13 residues. CDR3 sequence (DNA): TGCAGCGTGGGGGTCGGGAGCTCAGATACGCAGTATTTT. Translation: CSVGVGSSDTQYF.

CDR3: CASSPIPGSYNEQFF. CDR3 sequence (DNA): TGTGCCAGCTCACCAATCCCAGGTAGCTACAATGAGCAGTTCTTC. The gene calls are TRBV18 and TRBJ2-1; no reliable D call. The CDR3 runs to 15 residues. V was clipped by 2 bases and J by 3 bases, with 11 bases between them. Germline assignment: CDR1 KGHSH and CDR2 LQKENI. Drawing the rest from reference TRBV18 and TRBJ2-1, the complete variable domain is NAGVMQNPRHLVRRRGQEARLRCSPMKGHSHVYWYRQLPEEGLKFMVYLQKENIIDESGMPKERFSAEFPKEGPSILRIQQVVRGDSAAYFCASSPIPGSYNEQFFGPGTRLTVL.

This clone was detected only once. The sample holds other DNA sequences that translate to the same CDR3. The V gene is TRBV7-9, the J gene TRBJ2-2; 8 nucleotides line up with TRBD2. With V trimmed by 5 bases and J by 1 base, 3 bases remained unmatched. The CDR3 length is 15 residues. Germline V CDR1 and CDR2: SEHNR, FQNEAQ (reference sequence). The CDR3, as DNA: TGTGCCAGCAGCCTGGCGGGAGGGAACACCGGGGAGCTGTTTTTT. Its protein is CASSLAGGNTGELFF. Full variable domain (remainder filled in from reference TRBV7-9 and TRBJ2-2): DTGVSQNPRHKITKRGQNVTFRCDPISEHNRLYWYRQTLGQGPEFLTYFQNEAQLEKSRLLSDRFSAERPKGSFSTLEIQRTEQGDSAMYLCASSLAGGNTGELFFGEGSRLTVL.

The genes are TRBV15 and TRBJ2-1; possible D gene TRBD1, 5 bases. This CDR3 comprises 15 residues. Germline loops: CDR1 LNHNV, CDR2 YYDKDF (reference sequence). V was trimmed by 6 bases and J by 5 bases, leaving 17 bases between them. The CDR3 spells CATRAGQILNNEQFF. CDR3 bases: TGTGCCACCAGGGCTGGACAAATCCTAAACAATGAGCAGTTCTTC.

The V gene is TRBV4-2, the J gene TRBJ2-2, with 7 bases aligning to TRBD2. CDR1 and CDR2 from the germline V gene are LGHNA and YNFKEQ. The length of the CDR3 is 17 residues. V was clipped by 1 base and J by 0 bases; unmatched bases: 5. CDR3 nucleotide sequence: TGTGCCAGCAGCCAAGGGTCACTAGCGCCGAACACCGGGGAGCTGTTTTTT. Translated, it gives CASSQGSLAPNTGELFF.

This rearrangement joins TRBV2 to TRBJ2-3, with 7 nucleotides matching TRBD1. V lost 7 bases to trimming and J lost 2 bases; unmatched junction nucleotides: 6. The CDR3 contains 14 residues. Germline-derived CDR1 and CDR2 are SNHLY and FYNNEI. CDR3 coding DNA: TGTGCCAGCATCCACAGGGGAAACACAGATACGCAGTATTTT. Translation gives CASIHRGNTDTQYF.

The gene calls are TRBV20-1 and TRBJ1-5; D is uncertain. This CDR3 has 11 residues. Trimming took 5 bases from V and 5 from J, leaving 7 bases between them. Germline CDR1 reads DFQATT; CDR2 reads SNEGSKA (reference sequence). The CDR3 DNA reads as TGCAGTGCTTTTAGGGATCAGCCCCAGCATTTT. Translated: CSAFRDQPQHF.

This chain's CDR3 is CASSLSGRGSEQYF. In DNA, the CDR3 is TGTGCCAGCAGCTTAAGCGGGAGAGGGAGCGAGCAGTACTTC. The genes are TRBV7-2 and TRBJ2-7; 8 nucleotides line up with TRBD2. V shed 2 bases, J shed 6 bases, and the junction held 6 bases outside the gene matches. From germline, CDR1 is SGHTA and CDR2 FQGNSA. This CDR3 is built from 14 residues. Together with reference TRBV7-2 and TRBJ2-7, the CDR3 gives the full variable domain: GAGVSQSPSNKVTEKGKDVELRCDPISGHTALYWYRQSLGQGLEFLIYFQGNSAPDKSGLPSDRFSAERTGGSVSTLTIQRTQQEDSAVYLCASSLSGRGSEQYFGPGTRLTVT.

Remarks on this clone: This sample also contains other DNA sequences that code for the same CDR3. CDR3 protein: CASSGQGNTEAFF. As DNA, the CDR3 is TGTGCCAGCAGTGGGCAGGGGAACACTGAAGCTTTCTTT. The chain recombines TRBV2 with TRBJ1-1; maybe TRBD1 (5 bases). Germline assignment: CDR1 SNHLY and CDR2 FYNNEI. The CDR3 has 13 residues. Between the trimmed V and J ends, which lost 4 bases and 1 base, there was a span of 7 bases.

The V call is TRBV7-9, the J call TRBJ2-3; 9 bases are a match to TRBD1. CDR1 is SEHNR, CDR2 FQNEAQ, per germline (reference sequence). CDR3 length: 14 amino acids. The V segment lost 5 bases and the J segment 4 bases; nucleotides outside the gene matches: 4. The CDR3 region has the DNA TGTGCCAGCAGCCCATGGACAGGGGCAGATACGCAGTATTTT. This gives the protein CASSPWTGADTQYF.

The V call is TRBV29-1, the J call TRBJ1-5, with a tentative D call TRBD1 (6 bases). Germline lookup yields CDR1 SQVTM and CDR2 ANQGSEA. The CDR3 is 11 residues long. V lost 6 bases, J lost 9 bases, and 12 bases lay in between. The CDR3 protein is CSVGEQGPQHF. The CDR3 nucleotides read TGCAGCGTCGGAGAACAGGGGCCCCAGCATTTT.

The chain combines TRBV27 with TRBJ2-7; 9 bases agree with TRBD1. CDR1 is MNHEY and CDR2 is SMNVEV in the germline V gene (reference sequence). The CDR3 loop spans 17 amino acids. Losses at the gene ends were 4 bases for V and 4 bases for J; bases not matched to a gene: 14. The CDR3 loop is CASSSPFRGQGSYEQYF. The CDR3 coding sequence is TGTGCCAGCAGTTCCCCTTTTCGGGGACAGGGATCTTACGAGCAGTACTTC.

This clone was detected a few times. V and J are TRBV5-1 and TRBJ2-7; 10 positions agree with TRBD1. From germline, CDR1 is SGHRS and CDR2 YFSETQ. This CDR3 comprises 16 residues. V was pared by 1 base and J by 9 bases, with 13 bases of the junction left unmatched. The CDR3 loop is CASSLPETGGLARQYF. The CDR3 DNA reads as TGCGCCAGCAGCTTGCCCGAGACAGGGGGCCTGGCGAGGCAGTACTTC. The entire variable domain, with the rest obtained from reference TRBV5-1 and TRBJ2-7, is as follows: KAGVTQTPRYLIKTRGQQVTLSCSPISGHRSVSWYQQTPGQGLQFLFEYFSETQRNKGNFPGRFSGRQFSNSRSEMNVSTLELGDSALYLCASSLPETGGLARQYFGPGTRLTVT.

This clone was detected a few times. For the CDR3, the DNA is TGCGCCAGCAGCTTCGGGACAGGCTATCCTAGCACAGATACGCAGTATTTT. As protein: CASSFGTGYPSTDTQYF. The genes are TRBV5-1 and TRBJ2-3; 8 bases match TRBD1. With V trimmed by 2 bases and J by 0 bases, 8 bases remained unmatched. Germline CDR1 reads SGHRS; CDR2 reads YFSETQ. CDR3 size: 17 residues.

This clone was recorded only once. The V gene is TRBV29-1, the J gene TRBJ1-4, with 7 positions matching TRBD1. This CDR3 region has 13 residues. Trimming at V came to 4 bases and at J to 8 bases, leaving 7 bases not matched to a gene. CDR1 is SQVTM, CDR2 ANQGSEA, per germline. CDR3 residues: CSVGDSRNEKLFF. The CDR3 DNA is TGCAGCGTTGGGGACAGCAGGAACGAAAAACTGTTTTTT.

The sample holds a few counts of this clone. The V and J genes are TRBV29-1 and TRBJ2-7; D gene ambiguous. Germline-derived CDR1 and CDR2 are SQVTM and ANQGSEA. The CDR3 sequence is 11 residues long. Trimming took off 7 bases at V and 0 bases at J, with 7 bases between the two ends. Written as DNA, the CDR3 is TGCAGCGGCCTCATCTCCTACGAGCAGTACTTC. It translates to CSGLISYEQYF.

This chain joins TRBV25-1 and TRBJ2-7, with TRBD1 identical over 7 bases. The CDR3 consists of 14 residues. Unmatched junction bases numbered 9, after V lost 9 bases and J lost 1 base. CDR1 is MGHDK and CDR2 is SYGVNS in the germline V gene. CDR3 nucleotide sequence: TGTGCCAGTGCGACTCCGGGACAGTCCTACGAGCAGTACTTC. Protein product: CASATPGQSYEQYF.

This sequence joins TRBV9 and TRBJ2-7; 8 bases line up with TRBD2. The CDR3 spans 15 residues. Losses at the gene ends were 0 bases for V and 7 bases for J; bases not matched to a gene: 9. Germline CDR1 is SGDLS and CDR2 is YYNGEE. This CDR3 reads CASSVEGLAGGEQYF. The DNA of the CDR3 is TGTGCCAGCAGCGTAGAAGGGCTAGCGGGTGGGGAGCAGTACTTC.

V usage is TRBV7-6 and J usage is TRBJ2-7, with D hard to call. The V end was cut by 1 base, the J end by 2 bases, with 3 bases between. Germline values: CDR1 SGHVS, CDR2 FNYEAQ. The CDR3 consists of 12 residues. The CDR3 loop is CASSLDPYEQYF. CDR3 coding DNA: TGTGCCAGCAGCTTAGATCCCTACGAGCAGTACTTC.